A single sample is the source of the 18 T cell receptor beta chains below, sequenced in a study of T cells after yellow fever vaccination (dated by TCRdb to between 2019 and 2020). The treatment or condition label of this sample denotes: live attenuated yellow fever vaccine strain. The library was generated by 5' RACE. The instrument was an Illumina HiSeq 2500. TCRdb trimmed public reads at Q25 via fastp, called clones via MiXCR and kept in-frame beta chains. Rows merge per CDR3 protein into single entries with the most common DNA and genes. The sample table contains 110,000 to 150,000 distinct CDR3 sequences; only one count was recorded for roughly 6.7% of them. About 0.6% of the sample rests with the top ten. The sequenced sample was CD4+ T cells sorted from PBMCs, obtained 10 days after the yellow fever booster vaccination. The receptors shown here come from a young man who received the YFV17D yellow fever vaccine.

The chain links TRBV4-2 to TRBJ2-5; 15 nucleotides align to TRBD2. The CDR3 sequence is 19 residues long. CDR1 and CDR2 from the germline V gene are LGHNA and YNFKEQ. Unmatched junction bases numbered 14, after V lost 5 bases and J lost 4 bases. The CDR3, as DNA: TGTGCCAGCAGCGTCAAATCGCCGGGACTAGCGGGAGGAGGAGAGACCCAGTACTTC. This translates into CASSVKSPGLAGGGETQYF.

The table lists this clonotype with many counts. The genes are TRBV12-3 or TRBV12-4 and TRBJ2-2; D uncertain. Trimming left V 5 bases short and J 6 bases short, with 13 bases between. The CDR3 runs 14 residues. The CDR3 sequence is CASSLRLNPGELFF. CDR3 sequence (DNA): TGTGCCAGCAGTCTCCGACTCAATCCCGGGGAGCTGTTTTTT.

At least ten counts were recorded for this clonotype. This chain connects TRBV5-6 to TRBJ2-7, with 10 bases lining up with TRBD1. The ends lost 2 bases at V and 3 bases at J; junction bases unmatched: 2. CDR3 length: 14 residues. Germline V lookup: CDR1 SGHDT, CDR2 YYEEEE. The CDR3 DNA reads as TGTGCCAGCAGCTTCTGGGACAGGGGCTACGAGCAGTACTTC. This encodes CASSFWDRGYEQYF.

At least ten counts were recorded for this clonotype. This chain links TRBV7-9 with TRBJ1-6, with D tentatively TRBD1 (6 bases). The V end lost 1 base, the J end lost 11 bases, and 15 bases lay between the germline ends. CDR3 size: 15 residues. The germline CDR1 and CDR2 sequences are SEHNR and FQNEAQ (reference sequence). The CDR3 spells CASSLGGGRQPPLHF. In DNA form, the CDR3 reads TGTGCCAGCAGCTTAGGCGGGGGCCGTCAGCCACCCCTCCACTTT. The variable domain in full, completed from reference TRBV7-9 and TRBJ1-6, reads DTGVSQNPRHKITKRGQNVTFRCDPISEHNRLYWYRQTLGQGPEFLTYFQNEAQLEKSRLLSDRFSAERPKGSFSTLEIQRTEQGDSAMYLCASSLGGGRQPPLHFGNGTRLTVT.

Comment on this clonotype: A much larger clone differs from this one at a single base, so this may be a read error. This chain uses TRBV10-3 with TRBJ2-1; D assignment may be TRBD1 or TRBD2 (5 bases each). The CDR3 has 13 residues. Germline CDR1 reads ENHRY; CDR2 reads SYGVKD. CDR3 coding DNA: TGTGCCATCGCCAACGGGGCCTACAATGAGAAGTTCTTC. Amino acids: CAIANGAYNEKFF.

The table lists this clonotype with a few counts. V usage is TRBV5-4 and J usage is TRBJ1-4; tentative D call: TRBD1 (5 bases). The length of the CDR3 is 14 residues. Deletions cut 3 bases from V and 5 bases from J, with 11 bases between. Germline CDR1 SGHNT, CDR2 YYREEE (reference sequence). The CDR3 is CASSSWTSNEKLFF. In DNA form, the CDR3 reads TGTGCCAGCAGCTCCTGGACAAGCAATGAAAAACTGTTTTTT.

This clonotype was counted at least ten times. CDR3 nucleotides: TGCGCCAGCAGGCAGGGGGTCGCCGGGGAGCTGTTTTTT. Amino acids: CASRQGVAGELFF. The chain couples TRBV5-1 to TRBJ2-2, with 7 bases aligning to TRBD1. The germline CDR1 and CDR2 sequences are SGHRS and YFSETQ. J was trimmed by 6 bases and V by 5 bases; bases with no gene match: 4. The CDR3 loop spans 13 amino acids.

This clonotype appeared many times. The CDR3 region is CASSLDEGRGSETQYF. The CDR3 nucleotides read TGTGCCAGCAGCTTAGATGAAGGCAGGGGGTCGGAGACCCAGTACTTC. The rearrangement joins TRBV11-2 to TRBJ2-5, with 7 positions matching TRBD1. This CDR3 contains 16 residues. After removal of 0 bases from V and 5 bases from J, the junction contained 9 bases not matched to a gene. Germline CDR1 SGHAT, CDR2 FQNNGV. The full variable domain, rest sourced from reference TRBV11-2 and TRBJ2-5, is EAGVAQSPRYKIIEKRQSVAFWCNPISGHATLYWYQQILGQGPKLLIQFQNNGVVDDSQLPKDRFSAERLKGVDSTLKIQPAKLEDSAVYLCASSLDEGRGSETQYFGPGTRLLVL.

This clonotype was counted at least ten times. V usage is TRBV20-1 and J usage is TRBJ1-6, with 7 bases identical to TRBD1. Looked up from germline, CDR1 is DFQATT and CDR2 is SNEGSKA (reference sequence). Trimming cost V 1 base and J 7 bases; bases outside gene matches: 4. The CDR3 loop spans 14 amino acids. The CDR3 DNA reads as TGCAGTGCTAGAGCGGAGACAGGGAATTCACCCCTCCACTTT. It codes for CSARAETGNSPLHF.

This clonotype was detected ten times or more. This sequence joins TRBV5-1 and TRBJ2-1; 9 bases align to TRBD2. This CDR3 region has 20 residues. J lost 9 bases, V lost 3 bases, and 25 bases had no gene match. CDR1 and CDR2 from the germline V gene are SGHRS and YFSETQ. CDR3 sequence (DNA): TGCGCCAGCAGCTCGGCTTCGACTAGCGGATATACAGGGGTAGGGTCTGAGCAGTTCTTC. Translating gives CASSSASTSGYTGVGSEQFF. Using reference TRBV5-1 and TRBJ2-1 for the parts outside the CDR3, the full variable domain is KAGVTQTPRYLIKTRGQQVTLSCSPISGHRSVSWYQQTPGQGLQFLFEYFSETQRNKGNFPGRFSGRQFSNSRSEMNVSTLELGDSALYLCASSSASTSGYTGVGSEQFFGPGTRLTVL.

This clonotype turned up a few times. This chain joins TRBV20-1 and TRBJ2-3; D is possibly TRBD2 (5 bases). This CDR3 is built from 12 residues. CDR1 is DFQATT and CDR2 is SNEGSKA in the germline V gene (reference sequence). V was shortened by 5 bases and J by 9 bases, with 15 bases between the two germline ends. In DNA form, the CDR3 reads TGCAGTGCTCACCGGGATGCGTGGACGCAGTATTTT. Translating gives CSAHRDAWTQYF.

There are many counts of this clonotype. CDR3 in amino acids: CSVEGQREKLFF. The CDR3 coding sequence is TGCAGCGTTGAGGGACAGAGAGAAAAACTGTTTTTT. The chain joins TRBV29-1 to TRBJ1-4; 7 bases are shared with TRBD1. The junction had 3 bases not matched to a gene; V was cut back by 3 bases and J by 8 bases. Germline CDR1 is SQVTM and CDR2 is ANQGSEA. The CDR3 extends over 12 amino acids.

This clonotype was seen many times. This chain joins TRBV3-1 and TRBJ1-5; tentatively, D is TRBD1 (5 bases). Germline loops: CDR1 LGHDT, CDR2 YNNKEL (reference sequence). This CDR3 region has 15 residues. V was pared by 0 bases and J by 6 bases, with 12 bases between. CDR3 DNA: TGTGCCAGCAGCCAAGATCAAGGAGGGGCTCAGCCCCAGCATTTT. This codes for CASSQDQGGAQPQHF. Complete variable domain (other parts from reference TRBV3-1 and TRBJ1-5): DTAVSQTPKYLVTQMGNDKSIKCEQNLGHDTMYWYKQDSKKFLKIMFSYNNKELIINETVPNRFSPKSPDKAHLNLHINSLELGDSAVYFCASSQDQGGAQPQHFGDGTRLSIL.

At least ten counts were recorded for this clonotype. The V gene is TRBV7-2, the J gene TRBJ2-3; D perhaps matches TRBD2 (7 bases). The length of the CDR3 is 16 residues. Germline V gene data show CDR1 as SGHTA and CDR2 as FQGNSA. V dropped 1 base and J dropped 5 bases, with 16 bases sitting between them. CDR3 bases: TGTGCCAGCAGCTTAGTTGGGGGGGGCACGGGAGATACGCAGTATTTT. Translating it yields CASSLVGGGTGDTQYF.

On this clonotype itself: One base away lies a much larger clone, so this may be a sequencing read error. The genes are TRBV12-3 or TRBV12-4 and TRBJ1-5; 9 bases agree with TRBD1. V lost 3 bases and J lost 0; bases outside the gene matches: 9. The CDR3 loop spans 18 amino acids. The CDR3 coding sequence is TGTGCCAGCAGTTTCGGGACAGGGTATCGATATAGCAATCAGCCCCAGCATTTT. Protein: CASSFGTGYRYSNQPQHF.

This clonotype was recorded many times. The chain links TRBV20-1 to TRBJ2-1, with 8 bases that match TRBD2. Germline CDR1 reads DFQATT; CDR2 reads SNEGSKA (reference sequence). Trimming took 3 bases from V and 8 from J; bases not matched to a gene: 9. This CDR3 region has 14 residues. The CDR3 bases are TGCAGTGCTAGGATCCCCGGGGGGGGGCATGAGCAGTTCTTC. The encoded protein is CSARIPGGGHEQFF.

The CDR3: CASSLAYSVGDQPQHF. DNA of the CDR3: TGTGCCAGCAGCTTGGCCTATTCCGTAGGTGATCAGCCCCAGCATTTT. The J gene is TRBJ1-5, the V gene TRBV5-5, with D hard to call. Trimming shortened V by 0 bases and J by 5 bases, and 15 bases separated the two germline ends. The CDR3 is made up of 16 amino acids. CDR1 SGHKS and CDR2 YYEKEE come from the germline V gene (reference sequence).

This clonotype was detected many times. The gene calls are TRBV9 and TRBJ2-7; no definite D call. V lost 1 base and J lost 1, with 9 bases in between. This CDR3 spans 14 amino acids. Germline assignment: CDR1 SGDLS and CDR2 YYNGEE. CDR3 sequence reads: CASSVRASSYEQYF. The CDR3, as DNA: TGTGCCAGCAGCGTACGGGCTTCTTCCTACGAGCAGTACTTC.